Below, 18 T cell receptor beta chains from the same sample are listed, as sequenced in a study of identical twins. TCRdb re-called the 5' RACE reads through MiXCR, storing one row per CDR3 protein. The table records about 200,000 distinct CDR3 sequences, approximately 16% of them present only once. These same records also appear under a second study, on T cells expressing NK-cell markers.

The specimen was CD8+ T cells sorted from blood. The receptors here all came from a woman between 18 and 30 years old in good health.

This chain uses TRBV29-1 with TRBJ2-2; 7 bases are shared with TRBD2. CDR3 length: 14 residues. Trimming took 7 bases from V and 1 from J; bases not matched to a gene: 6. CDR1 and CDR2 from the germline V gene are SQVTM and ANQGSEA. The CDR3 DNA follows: TGCAGCGCCCCAGCGGGGAAGAACACCGGGGAGCTGTTTTTT. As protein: CSAPAGKNTGELFF.

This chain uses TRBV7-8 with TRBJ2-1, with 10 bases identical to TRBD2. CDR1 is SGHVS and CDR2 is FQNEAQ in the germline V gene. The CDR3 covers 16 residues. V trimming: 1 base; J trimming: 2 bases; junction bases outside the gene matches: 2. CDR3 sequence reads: CASSLGSGGAYNEQFF. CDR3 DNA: TGTGCCAGCAGCTTAGGGAGCGGGGGGGCCTACAATGAGCAGTTCTTC.

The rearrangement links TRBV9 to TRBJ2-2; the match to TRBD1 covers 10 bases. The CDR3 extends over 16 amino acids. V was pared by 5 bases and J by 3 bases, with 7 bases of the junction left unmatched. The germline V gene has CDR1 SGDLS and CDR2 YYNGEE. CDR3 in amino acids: CASRGPGTGDTGELFF. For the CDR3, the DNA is TGTGCCAGCAGGGGCCCCGGGACAGGGGACACCGGGGAGCTGTTTTTT.

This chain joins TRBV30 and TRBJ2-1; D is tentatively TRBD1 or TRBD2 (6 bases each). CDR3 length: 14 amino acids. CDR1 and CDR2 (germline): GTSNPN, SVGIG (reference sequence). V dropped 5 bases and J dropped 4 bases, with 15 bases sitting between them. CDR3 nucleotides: TGTGCCTGGGATAGGGGGGTGGGGTACAATGAGCAGTTCTTC. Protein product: CAWDRGVGYNEQFF.

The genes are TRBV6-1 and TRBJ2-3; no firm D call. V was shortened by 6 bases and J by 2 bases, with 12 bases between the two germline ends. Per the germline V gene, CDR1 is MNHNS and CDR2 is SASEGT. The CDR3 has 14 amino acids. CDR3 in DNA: TGTGCCAGCAGCCCATTGGGCCCCACAGATACGCAGTATTTT. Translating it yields CASSPLGPTDTQYF.

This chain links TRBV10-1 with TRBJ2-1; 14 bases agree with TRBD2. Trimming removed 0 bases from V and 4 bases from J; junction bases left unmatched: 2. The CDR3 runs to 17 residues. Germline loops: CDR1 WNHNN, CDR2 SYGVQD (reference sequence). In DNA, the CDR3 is TGCGCCAGCAGTGAGTCGGGACTAGCGGGAGCGTACAATGAGCAGTTCTTC. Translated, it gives CASSESGLAGAYNEQFF.

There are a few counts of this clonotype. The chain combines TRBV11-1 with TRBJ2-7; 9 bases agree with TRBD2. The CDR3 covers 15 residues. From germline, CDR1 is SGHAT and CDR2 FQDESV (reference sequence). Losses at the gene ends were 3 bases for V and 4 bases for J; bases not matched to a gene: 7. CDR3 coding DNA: TGTGCCAGCAGCTTTAGGGCTAGCGGGGCATACGAGCAGTACTTC. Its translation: CASSFRASGAYEQYF. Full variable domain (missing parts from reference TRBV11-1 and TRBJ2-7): EAEVAQSPRYKITEKSQAVAFWCDPISGHATLYWYRQILGQGPELLVQFQDESVVDDSQLPKDRFSAERLKGVDSTLKIQPAELGDSAMYLCASSFRASGAYEQYFGPGTRLTVT.

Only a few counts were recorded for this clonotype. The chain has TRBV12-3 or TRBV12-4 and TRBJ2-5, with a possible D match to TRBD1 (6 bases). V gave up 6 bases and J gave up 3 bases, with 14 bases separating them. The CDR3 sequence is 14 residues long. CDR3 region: CASSLSRTEETQYF. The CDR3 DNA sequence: TGTGCCAGCAGCCTATCTAGGACAGAAGAGACCCAGTACTTC.

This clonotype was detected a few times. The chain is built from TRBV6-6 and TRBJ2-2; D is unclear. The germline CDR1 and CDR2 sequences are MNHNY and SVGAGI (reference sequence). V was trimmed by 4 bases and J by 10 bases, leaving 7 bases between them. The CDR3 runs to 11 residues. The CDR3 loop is CASSLSAELFF. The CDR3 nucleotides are TGTGCCAGCAGTTTATCGGCGGAGCTGTTTTTT.

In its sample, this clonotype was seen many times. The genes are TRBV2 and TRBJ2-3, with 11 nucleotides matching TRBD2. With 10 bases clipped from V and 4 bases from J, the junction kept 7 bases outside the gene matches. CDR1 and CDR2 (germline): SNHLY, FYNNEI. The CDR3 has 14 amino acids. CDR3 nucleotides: TGTGCCACCCTTACTAGCGGGAGCGCAGATACGCAGTATTTT. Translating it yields CATLTSGSADTQYF. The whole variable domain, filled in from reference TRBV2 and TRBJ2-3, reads EPEVTQTPSHQVTQMGQEVILRCVPISNHLYFYWYRQILGQKVEFLVSFYNNEISEKSEIFDDQFSVERPDGSNFTLKIRSTKLEDSAMYFCATLTSGSADTQYFGPGTRLTVL.

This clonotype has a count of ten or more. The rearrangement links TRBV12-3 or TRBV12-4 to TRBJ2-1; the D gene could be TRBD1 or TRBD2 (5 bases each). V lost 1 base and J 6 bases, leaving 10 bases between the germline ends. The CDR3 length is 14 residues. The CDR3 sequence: CASSLEPGTNEQFF. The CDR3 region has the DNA TGTGCCAGCAGTTTAGAACCCGGGACCAATGAGCAGTTCTTC.

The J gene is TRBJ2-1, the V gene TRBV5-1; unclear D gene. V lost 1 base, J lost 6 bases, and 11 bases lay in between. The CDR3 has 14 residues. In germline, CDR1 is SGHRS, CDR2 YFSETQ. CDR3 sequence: CASSLPGLSNEQFF. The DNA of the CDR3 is TGCGCCAGCAGCTTGCCGGGTCTCTCCAATGAGCAGTTCTTC.

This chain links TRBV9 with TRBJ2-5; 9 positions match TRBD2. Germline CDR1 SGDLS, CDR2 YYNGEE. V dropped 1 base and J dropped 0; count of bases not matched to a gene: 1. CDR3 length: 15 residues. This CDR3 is CASSVSGGNQETQYF. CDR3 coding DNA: TGTGCCAGCAGCGTAAGCGGGGGGAACCAAGAGACCCAGTACTTC.

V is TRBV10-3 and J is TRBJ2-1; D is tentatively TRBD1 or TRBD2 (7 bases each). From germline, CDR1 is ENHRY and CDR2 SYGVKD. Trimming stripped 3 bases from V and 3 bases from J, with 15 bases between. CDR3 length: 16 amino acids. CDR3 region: CAISEGGGGSYNEQFF. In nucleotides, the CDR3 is TGTGCCATCAGTGAAGGGGGCGGCGGGAGCTACAATGAGCAGTTCTTC.

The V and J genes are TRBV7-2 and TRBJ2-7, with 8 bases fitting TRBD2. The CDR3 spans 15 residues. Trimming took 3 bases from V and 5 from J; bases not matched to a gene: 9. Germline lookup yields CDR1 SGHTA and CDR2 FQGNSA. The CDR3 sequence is CASSLIAGFDHEQYF. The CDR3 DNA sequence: TGTGCCAGCAGCTTGATAGCGGGGTTTGATCACGAGCAGTACTTC.

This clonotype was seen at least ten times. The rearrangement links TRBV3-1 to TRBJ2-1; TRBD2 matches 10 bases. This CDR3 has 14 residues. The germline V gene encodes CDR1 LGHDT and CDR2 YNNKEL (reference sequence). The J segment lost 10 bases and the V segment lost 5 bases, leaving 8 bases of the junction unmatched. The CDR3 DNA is TGTGCCAGCAGCGAGAGCGGGAGGGCCAGCGAGCAGTTCTTC. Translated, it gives CASSESGRASEQFF.

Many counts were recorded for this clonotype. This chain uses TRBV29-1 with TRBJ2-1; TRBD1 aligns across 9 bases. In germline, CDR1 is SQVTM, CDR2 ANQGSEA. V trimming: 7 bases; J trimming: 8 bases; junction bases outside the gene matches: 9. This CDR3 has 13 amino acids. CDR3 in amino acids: CSARTGVVDEQFF. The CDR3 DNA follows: TGCAGCGCCCGGACAGGGGTGGTAGATGAGCAGTTCTTC.

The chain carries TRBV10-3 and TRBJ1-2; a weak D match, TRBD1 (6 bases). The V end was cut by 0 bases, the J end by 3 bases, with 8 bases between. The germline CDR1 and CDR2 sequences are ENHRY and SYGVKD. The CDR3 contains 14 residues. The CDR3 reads CAISESTGHYGYTF. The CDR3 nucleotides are TGTGCCATCAGTGAGTCGACAGGTCACTATGGCTACACCTTC.